This TCR beta chain was sequenced for a study of shared clonotypes between healthy human individuals. In the study overall: Three CD4 naive, three CD4 memory, two CD8 naive and one CD8 memory plate were used per donor. Whole-study results and caveats: Rarefaction revealed incomplete sorted-subset sequencing despite large depth. Generation of non-shared clonotypes was less probable than generation of clonotypes shared by all four donors.

Germline V gene data show CDR1 as SNHLY and CDR2 as FYNNEI. V lost 6 bases and J lost 0, with 9 bases in between. This CDR3 comprises 14 residues. Naive-designated CD8 cells lacked CD45RO, were positively enriched for CCR7, and omitted terminally differentiated effector memory CD45RA+ cells. Every one of the donors was a Caucasian adult that lived in Nashville, Tennessee. Notes on this clone: Its antigen is as yet unknown.

Only in-frame clones appear in the TCRdb table, and some are missing; sequencing was by immunoSEQ multiplex PCR. The sample shows about 2 million clones, approximately 94% of them seen only once. The TCR comes from a man aged 18 to 29 in good health. The specimen was naive CD8+ T cells sorted from blood. The gene calls are TRBV2 and TRBJ2-1; D possibly corresponds to TRBD2 (6 bases). The CDR3 protein is CASREGSSYNEQFF. CDR3 sequence (DNA): TGTGCCAGCAGGGAGGGTAGCTCCTACAATGAGCAGTTCTTC. Looking up the rest from reference TRBV2 and TRBJ2-1 gives the full variable domain: EPEVTQTPSHQVTQMGQEVILRCVPISNHLYFYWYRQILGQKVEFLVSFYNNEISEKSEIFDDQFSVERPDGSNFTLKIRSTKLEDSAMYFCASREGSSYNEQFFGPGTRLTVL.